A selection of T cell receptor beta chains follows, all from one sample in a study of blood T cell repertoires in COVID-19. TCRdb keeps only in-frame clones here, not all; method: immunoSEQ multiplex PCR. The table has 40,000 to 55,000 clones, approximately 89% seen once. The material sequenced was peripheral blood. These receptors all come from a woman aged 80 or over with acute or convalescent COVID-19. CDR3s include the opening cysteine and the closing phenylalanine or tryptophan. Some rows mark clone size as missing; the rest say once, few, many or name a class of expanded clone.

v_call: TRBV6-5
cdr3_length: 16
clone_size: .
cdr3_aa: CASSYSELTRSEKLFF

v_call: TRBV18
cdr3_length: 15
clone_size: .
cdr3_aa: CASSVTGPPNQPQHF

v_call: TRBV29-1
cdr3_length: 16
clone_size: .
cdr3_aa: CSVVGSTSGNTGELFF

v_call: TRBV5-1
cdr3_length: 9
clone_size: .
cdr3_aa: CATRETQYF

v_call: TRBV28
cdr3_length: 14
clone_size: once
cdr3_aa: CASTLDVEGTEAFF

v_call: TRBV27
cdr3_length: 18
clone_size: .
cdr3_aa: CASSSRGLAEIYTGELFF

v_call: TRBV10-3
cdr3_length: 16
clone_size: .
cdr3_aa: CAISERIGQGVGTQYF

v_call: TRBV27
cdr3_length: 15
clone_size: .
cdr3_aa: CASSFGQGRSYEQYF

v_call: TRBV2
cdr3_length: 14
clone_size: few
cdr3_aa: CASMKGLGYNEQFF

v_call: TRBV11-2
cdr3_length: 14
clone_size: .
cdr3_aa: CASSLPSLQGRQFF

v_call: TRBV9
cdr3_length: 14
clone_size: .
cdr3_aa: CASNRGEPADTQYF

v_call: TRBV6-5
cdr3_length: 13
clone_size: .
cdr3_aa: CASDNRLDYGYTF

v_call: TRBV27
cdr3_length: 16
clone_size: .
cdr3_aa: CASSPFYDREDQPQHF

v_call: TRBV7-2
cdr3_length: 15
clone_size: .
cdr3_aa: CASSLGGTAQETQYF

v_call: TRBV6-2/TRBV6-3
cdr3_length: 14
clone_size: .
cdr3_aa: CASSLVGRVYGYTF

v_call: TRBV24-1
cdr3_length: 14
clone_size: .
cdr3_aa: CATSRLGAEDTQYF

v_call: TRBV19
cdr3_length: 15
clone_size: .
cdr3_aa: CASSYRGTNTGELFF

v_call: TRBV5-5
cdr3_length: 13
clone_size: .
cdr3_aa: CASSASYNSPLHF

v_call: TRBV5-4
cdr3_length: 15
clone_size: .
cdr3_aa: CASSLDRGPYNEQFF

v_call: TRBV7-9
cdr3_length: 13
clone_size: .
cdr3_aa: CASSLLPDSPLHF

v_call: TRBV27
cdr3_length: 13
clone_size: .
cdr3_aa: CASSLGQKETQYF

v_call: TRBV11-2
cdr3_length: 16
clone_size: few
cdr3_aa: CASSLNSGQGGEKLFF

v_call: TRBV5-1
cdr3_length: 15
clone_size: .
cdr3_aa: CASSTGTGKAGELFF

v_call: TRBV29-1
cdr3_length: 13
clone_size: .
cdr3_aa: CSVHRTENTEAFF

v_call: TRBV18
cdr3_length: 17
clone_size: .
cdr3_aa: CASSPSITGTGTYEQYF

v_call: TRBV2
cdr3_length: 15
clone_size: .
cdr3_aa: CASSVPGLSTDTQYF

v_call: TRBV7-9
cdr3_length: 16
clone_size: few
cdr3_aa: CASSLGGLGNTGELFF

v_call: TRBV6-1
cdr3_length: 14
clone_size: .
cdr3_aa: CASSDLQMGQPQHF

v_call: TRBV7-4
cdr3_length: 17
clone_size: .
cdr3_aa: CASSAPPGTGSNQPQHF